This entry features one TCR beta chain sequence. Its antigen is currently unknown. A much larger clone is a single base away; this may be a read error. No cell sorting was done before RNA was extracted from the tissue. V was clipped by 5 bases and J by 9 bases, with 15 bases between them. The V gene's germline CDR1 is MNHEY and CDR2 SVGAGI. This CDR3 region has 13 residues. Three rounds of nested PCR, following a modified ARM-PCR protocol, produced the TCRbeta library. TCRdb re-derived calls from the multiplex PCR reads in MiXCR, one entry per CDR3 protein. The sample contains roughly 150,000 distinct CDR3 sequences, approximately 70% of which appear only once. This sample is drawn from a study of tumor and adjacent non-tumor tissue in lung cancer. The overall study: Samples averaged roughly 4.2 million productive TCRbeta reads each. Overall study results and limits: Tumor TCR diversity, when higher, was linked to shorter survival. In normal lung, the top 100 clones were significantly more dominant than in tumor.

The clonotype comes from a man aged 60 to 69 with small cell lung cancer. The V call is TRBV6-5, the J call TRBJ2-3, with a possible D match to TRBD2 (5 bases). Sequenced material: lung tumor tissue. The CDR3 DNA reads as TGTGCCAGCAGTAATAACCAGAGGGAAACGCAGTATTTT. This sequence encodes CASSNNQRETQYF.